The 25 T cell receptor beta chains in this list originate from one sample, sequenced in a study of post-analysis software for immune sequencing data. Their antigen targets remain unknown. The TCR beta cDNA libraries carried unique molecular identifiers. MiXCR was run by TCRdb on the PCR reads, yielding one entry per CDR3 protein. This table holds roughly 800,000 distinct CDR3 sequences, 25% to 30% found once. Regarding the study as a whole: Patients used about five TRBV segments, including TRBV5-6, TRBV5-1 and TRBV20-1, more often than controls.

The specimen was blood. Receptor source: a girl aged 5 to 17 with multiple sclerosis.

The chain recombines TRBV7-6 with TRBJ2-1, with D perhaps TRBD1 (6 bases). The V gene's germline CDR1 is SGHVS and CDR2 FNYEAQ. V lost 3 bases to trimming and J lost 10 bases, with 10 bases between them. The length of the CDR3 is 12 residues. The CDR3: CASSFSTGEQFF. The CDR3, as DNA: TGTGCCAGCAGCTTTAGCACAGGGGAGCAGTTCTTC.

In nucleotides, the CDR3 is TGTGCCAGCAGTCCACAAACGCCGAACACCGGGGAGCTGTTTTTT. Its protein is CASSPQTPNTGELFF. J is TRBJ2-2 and V is TRBV12-3 or TRBV12-4; D not certain. This CDR3 is built from 15 residues. Trimming pared 5 bases from V and 0 bases from J, leaving 10 bases between.

The chain combines TRBV29-1 with TRBJ1-2; D remains unclear. The CDR3 covers 12 residues. Trimming stripped 7 bases from V and 0 bases from J, with 9 bases between. Germline V gene sequence: CDR1 SQVTM, CDR2 ANQGSEA. CDR3 loop: CSAAGANYGYTF. The CDR3 DNA sequence: TGCAGCGCTGCGGGAGCTAACTATGGCTACACCTTC.

The chain links TRBV7-9 to TRBJ2-3, with 7 bases fitting TRBD2. Germline V gene lookup returns CDR1 SEHNR and CDR2 FQNEAQ (reference sequence). This CDR3 has 15 amino acids. V dropped 1 base and J dropped 2; count of bases not matched to a gene: 3. The DNA for the CDR3 is TGTGCCAGCAGCTTAGTACGGGGGGACACAGATACGCAGTATTTT. Its translation is CASSLVRGDTDTQYF.

Notes on this clonotype: Germline is not matched at one junction end, which may reflect a read error. This chain uses TRBV7-8 with TRBJ2-1; perhaps TRBD1 as D (5 bases). This CDR3 spans 17 amino acids. Per the germline V gene, CDR1 is SGHVS and CDR2 is FQNEAQ. CDR3 protein: CTSSLSRFAGHYNEQFF. CDR3 coding DNA: TGTACCAGCAGCTTAAGTCGATTCGCAGGGCACTACAATGAGCAGTTCTTC.

V usage is TRBV20-1 and J usage is TRBJ2-5; no definite D call. This CDR3 is 13 amino acids long. CDR1 and CDR2 from the germline V gene are DFQATT and SNEGSKA (reference sequence). V lost 0 bases and J 9 bases, leaving 14 bases between the germline ends. CDR3 nucleotides: TGCAGTGCTAGAGAAACTTCGCTTTCACCCCAGTACTTC. Protein product: CSARETSLSPQYF.

V usage is TRBV7-2 and J usage is TRBJ2-4; 9 bases map to TRBD2. Unmatched junction bases numbered 19, after V lost 8 bases and J lost 5 bases. The CDR3 covers 18 residues. CDR1 and CDR2 from the germline V gene are SGHTA and FQGNSA. The chain's CDR3 is CASAGLWAGGERENIQYF. CDR3 sequence (DNA): TGTGCCAGCGCTGGCTTGTGGGCGGGAGGGGAGAGGGAAAACATTCAGTACTTC.

A remark on this clonotype: A junction boundary mismatches the germline segment, possibly from a read error. The rearrangement links TRBV10-3 to TRBJ1-2; possibly TRBD1 for D (5 bases). The CDR3 covers 13 residues. CDR1 is ENHRY, CDR2 SYGVKD, per germline. The CDR3 sequence: CTISGDERNGYTF. In DNA form, the CDR3 reads TGCACCATCAGTGGGGACGAAAGAAATGGCTACACCTTC.

The table lists this clonotype with a few counts. A much larger clone lies one base from this, so it may be a read error. This chain uses TRBV29-1 with TRBJ2-3, with D hard to call. The length of the CDR3 is 12 residues. Trimming cost V 4 bases and J 1 base, with 6 bases left between them. Per germline, CDR1 SQVTM and CDR2 ANQGSEA. This CDR3 reads CSVAPGTDTQYF. The CDR3 bases are TGCAGCGTTGCCCCCGGCACAGATACGCAGTATTTT.

The chain combines TRBV20-1 with TRBJ2-5; D may correspond to TRBD1 or TRBD2 (5 bases each). The CDR3 is made up of 14 amino acids. CDR1 is DFQATT and CDR2 is SNEGSKA in the germline V gene (reference sequence). V dropped 3 bases and J dropped 9 bases, with 20 bases sitting between them. CDR3 bases: TGCAGTGCTAGTTACGGGGCGCGCTCTGGGTCCCAGTACTTC. This sequence encodes CSASYGARSGSQYF.

Comment on this clonotype: Possible read error: a much larger clone is one base away. V and J are TRBV27 and TRBJ2-1, with D maybe TRBD2 (5 bases). Per the germline V gene, CDR1 is MNHEY and CDR2 is SMNVEV (reference sequence). This CDR3 has 12 residues. With 0 bases removed from V and 8 bases from J, the gap between germline ends came to 5 bases. The CDR3 loop reads CASSLSGDEQFF. The DNA of the CDR3 is TGTGCCAGCAGTTTATCCGGGGATGAGCAGTTCTTC.

The gene calls are TRBV5-1 and TRBJ1-2; TRBD1 matches 8 bases. V was clipped by 1 base and J by 4 bases; unmatched bases: 12. Germline CDR1 is SGHRS and CDR2 is YFSETQ. The CDR3 spans 17 residues. The CDR3 DNA reads TGCGCCAGCAGCTTGCTAACGGGGACAGGCAAAGCCTATGGCTACACCTTC. Translated: CASSLLTGTGKAYGYTF.

For the CDR3, the DNA is TGTGCCAGCAGTTACGGACTAGCTGCGGAGACCCAGTACTTC. Translating it yields CASSYGLAAETQYF. J is TRBJ2-5 and V is TRBV6-6; 8 nucleotides line up with TRBD2. Germline CDR1 is MNHNY and CDR2 is SVGAGI (reference sequence). J gave up 5 bases and V 2 bases, and 4 bases lay outside the gene matches. The CDR3 sequence is 14 residues long.

Here the CDR3 DNA reads TGTGCCACCAGTGATTTGACTAGCGGGAGTTCTAGCACAGATACGCAGTATTTT. It specifies CATSDLTSGSSSTDTQYF. The rearrangement links TRBV24-1 to TRBJ2-3; 11 nucleotides match TRBD2. V dropped 0 bases and J dropped 0; count of bases not matched to a gene: 4. CDR3 length: 18 amino acids. Germline values: CDR1 KGHDR, CDR2 SFDVKD.

This clonotype showed up just a few times. The chain carries TRBV6-1 and TRBJ2-3; D gene uncertain. With 0 bases removed from V and 0 bases from J, the gap between germline ends came to 7 bases. The CDR3 is 15 residues long. CDR1 and CDR2 (germline): MNHNS, SASEGT. Here the CDR3 reads CASSEAAGSTDTQYF. Written as DNA, the CDR3 is TGTGCCAGCAGTGAAGCGGCAGGAAGCACAGATACGCAGTATTTT.

The chain employs TRBV20-1 and TRBJ2-6, with D perhaps matching TRBD2 (7 bases). This CDR3 is built from 16 residues. Germline CDR1 and CDR2: DFQATT and SNEGSKA (reference sequence). V lost 5 bases and J 0 bases, leaving 14 bases between the germline ends. For the CDR3, the DNA is TGCAGTGCTGGGGGGGGCGCGAGCTCTGGGGCCAACGTCCTGACTTTC. Its translation is CSAGGGASSGANVLTF.

This clonotype was detected many times. The chain recombines TRBV25-1 with TRBJ2-5; TRBD1 is a possible D gene (6 bases). The CDR3 contains 16 residues. Germline V CDR1 and CDR2: MGHDK, SYGVNS. V shed 2 bases and J shed 3 bases, with 16 bases lying between them. This chain's CDR3 is CASSEESKTGEETQYF. DNA of the CDR3: TGTGCCAGCAGTGAAGAGAGCAAGACAGGTGAAGAGACCCAGTACTTC.

CDR3 sequence: CASSQPPSGNTIYF. The DNA of the CDR3 is TGCGCCAGCAGCCAACCGCCCTCTGGAAACACCATATATTTT. The chain joins TRBV4-1 to TRBJ1-3; D gene ambiguous. This CDR3 contains 14 residues. With 2 bases removed from V and 0 bases from J, the gap between germline ends came to 5 bases. CDR1 is MGHRA, CDR2 YSYEKL, per germline.

A word on this clonotype: A read error may produce the germline difference seen at one junction end. The rearrangement uses TRBV11-2 and TRBJ2-1, with D perhaps matching TRBD2 (6 bases). Germline V gene data show CDR1 as SGHAT and CDR2 as FQNNGV. The CDR3 totals 15 residues. The CDR3 region has the DNA TGTACCAGCAGCTTAGAAGCATGGGGGGACAATGAGCAGTTCTTC. It encodes CTSSLEAWGDNEQFF.

This clonotype occurred many times. The V gene is TRBV20-1, the J gene TRBJ2-1; 10 positions match TRBD2. CDR1 and CDR2 (germline): DFQATT, SNEGSKA (reference sequence). The CDR3 runs to 15 residues. The V segment lost 0 bases and the J segment 7 bases; nucleotides outside the gene matches: 6. The CDR3 region is CSARDRSSGSNEQFF. CDR3 bases: TGCAGTGCTAGAGATCGCTCTAGCGGGAGTAATGAGCAGTTCTTC.

The chain's CDR3 is CASSLTENYGYTF. The DNA of the CDR3 is TGTGCCAGCAGCTTGACAGAAAACTATGGCTACACCTTC. The chain combines TRBV7-2 with TRBJ1-2, with D possibly TRBD1 on 5 matching bases. CDR3 length: 13 residues. Germline V CDR1 and CDR2: SGHTA, FQGNSA. The V end was cut by 3 bases, the J end by 2 bases, with 7 bases between.

The V gene is TRBV20-1, the J gene TRBJ2-7, with 9 nucleotides matching TRBD2. With V trimmed by 0 bases and J by 1 base, 7 bases remained unmatched. Germline CDR1 and CDR2: DFQATT and SNEGSKA (reference sequence). The CDR3 loop spans 16 amino acids. CDR3 amino acids: CSARDGIAGVSYEQYF. Here the CDR3 DNA reads TGCAGTGCTAGAGATGGGATAGCGGGGGTGTCCTACGAGCAGTACTTC.

There are many counts of this clonotype. The chain employs TRBV4-3 and TRBJ2-5; unclear D gene. Trimming removed 4 bases at V and 3 bases at J, with 15 bases between. The CDR3 consists of 15 residues. Germline loops: CDR1 LGHNA, CDR2 YSLEER. Here the CDR3 reads CASSPRPGLKETQYF. The CDR3 DNA reads as TGCGCCAGCAGCCCACGACCCGGTTTAAAAGAGACCCAGTACTTC.

V gene TRBV15 combines with J gene TRBJ2-1; 8 bases line up with TRBD2. CDR3 length: 16 amino acids. Trimming removed 5 bases from V and 0 bases from J; junction bases left unmatched: 6. Germline CDR1 reads LNHNV; CDR2 reads YYDKDF (reference sequence). In nucleotides, the CDR3 is TGTGCCACCAGCCACGGGAGGGGAGGCTCCTACAATGAGCAGTTCTTC. This encodes CATSHGRGGSYNEQFF.

This clonotype came up a few times. The genes are TRBV27 and TRBJ2-5, with 8 bases matching TRBD2. TRBJ2-7 explains the end of the DNA better; the J call may be wrong. Germline V gene data show CDR1 as MNHEY and CDR2 as SMNVEV (reference sequence). The CDR3 totals 16 residues. The CDR3, as DNA: TGTGCCAGCAGTTCAAAACCGGGACTAGTGAGCTACGAGCAGTACTTC. Translation: CASSSKPGLVSYEQYF.